This TCR beta chain was captured by sequencing in a study of regulatory T cells in long-lasting Graves disease. Across the whole study: Persistent Graves' disease meant over 5 years of antithyroid drugs with positive TSH receptor antibodies. Points from the study as a whole: Lower TCR diversity characterized persistent Graves' patients relative to newly diagnosed patients.

This clonotype was observed many times. Antigen specificity is unknown. Indicated time point: persistent/refractory GD, antithyroid drugs over 5 years with positive TRAb. Extracted PBMC RNA gave rise to the TCR library. From each patient, 8 to 10 milliliters of peripheral blood was drawn and collected into an EDTA anticoagulant tube. With iRepertoire HTBI primers and Arm-PCR of CDR3 regions, TCR beta libraries were built. TCRdb fed the multiplex PCR reads into MiXCR, producing one record per CDR3 protein. This sample has more than 650,000 distinct CDR3 sequences, with 25% to 35% found just once. Germline values: CDR1 SGHAT, CDR2 FQNNGV. V lost 4 bases to trimming and J lost 8 bases, with 8 bases between them. This CDR3 contains 11 residues.

The TCR originated in a female donor with Graves disease. Sequences were derived from peripheral blood mononuclear cells (PBMCs), sampled when the disease was refractory, from a patient treated with antithyroid drugs. The chain couples TRBV11-2 to TRBJ1-2, with D possibly being TRBD1 (6 bases). CDR3: CASSWGHGYTF. In nucleotides, the CDR3 is TGTGCCAGCAGCTGGGGGCACGGCTACACCTTC.